This entry features one TCR beta chain sequence. This CDR3 has 12 amino acids. V was pared by 5 bases and J by 3 bases, with 7 bases between. Per germline, CDR1 SGHVS and CDR2 FNYEAQ. The table came from immunoSEQ multiplex PCR; TCRdb's copy has only in-frame clones and leaves some out. The data contain 140,000 or so clones, approximately 86% of them singletons. The data belong to a study of T cell responses to AZD1222 COVID-19 vaccine. This TCR was recovered from an adult who received the MenACWY meningococcal vaccine as a control. The chain couples TRBV7-6 to TRBJ2-5; D is ambiguous. The sample in question was peripheral blood, obtained 28 days after the second dose of the MenACWY control vaccine. The CDR3 reads CASSLSEETQYF. Here the CDR3 DNA reads TGTGCCAGCAGCCTAAGCGAAGAGACCCAGTACTTC.